The 27 T cell receptor beta chains below come from one sample, sequenced in a study of blood T cell repertoires in COVID-19. Using immunoSEQ multiplex PCR, the repertoire was profiled, and TCRdb retains in-frame clones only, with some absent. The sample lists about 330,000 clones, 88% occurring once. The specimen was PBMCs or T cells enriched from blood (not recorded which). The receptors were sampled from a man aged 25-45 years who had recovered from COVID-19.

This clone was seen more than once but under ten times. This chain connects TRBV7-8 to TRBJ2-7, with 10 bases matching TRBD1. Germline V gene sequence: CDR1 SGHVS, CDR2 FQNEAQ. The CDR3 consists of 17 residues. The V gene end was trimmed by 3 bases and the J gene end by 5 bases; junction bases not matched to a gene: 13. The CDR3 DNA reads as TGTGCCAGCAGCTTGGGAGGGGGGACAGGGGTATATAACGAGCAGTACTTC. It is translated as CASSLGGGTGVYNEQYF.

The chain is built from TRBV5-1 and TRBJ1-2; TRBD1 might be the D (6 bases). V was clipped by 2 bases and J by 8 bases, with 19 bases between them. This CDR3 region has 15 residues. Germline CDR1 SGHRS, CDR2 YFSETQ. The CDR3: CASSFQQGGSHGYTF. CDR3 DNA: TGCGCCAGCAGCTTCCAACAGGGAGGGTCTCACGGCTACACCTTC.

This chain links TRBV5-4 with TRBJ2-7; D not certain. The CDR3 is made up of 14 amino acids. Trimming pared 4 bases from V and 0 bases from J, leaving 11 bases between. Per germline, CDR1 SGHNT and CDR2 YYREEE (reference sequence). The CDR3, as DNA: TGTGCCAGCAGCCAACAGATGAGCTCCTACGAGCAGTACTTC. Its translation is CASSQQMSSYEQYF.

The chain couples TRBV7-2 to TRBJ1-2; perhaps TRBD1 as D (6 bases). The CDR3 contains 14 residues. Looked up from germline, CDR1 is SGHTA and CDR2 is FQGNSA. V was trimmed by 4 bases and J by 4 bases, leaving 13 bases between them. The CDR3 loop reads CASSSPRGGYGYTF. As DNA, the CDR3 is TGTGCCAGCAGCTCTCCGAGGGGGGGCTATGGCTACACCTTC.

This sequence joins TRBV2 and TRBJ1-5, with 8 bases fitting TRBD1. The CDR3 has 15 residues. Germline assignment: CDR1 SNHLY and CDR2 FYNNEI. J gave up 4 bases and V 6 bases, and 8 bases lay outside the gene matches. In nucleotides, the CDR3 is TGTGCCAGCAGCTTTGACAGGGGTTGGAATCAGCCCCAGCATTTT. Encoded protein: CASSFDRGWNQPQHF.

This rearrangement joins TRBV3-1 (or the pseudogene TRBV3-2) to TRBJ1-1, with 7 positions matching TRBD1. CDR1 is LGHDT, CDR2 YNNKEL, per germline (reference sequence). The CDR3 contains 15 residues. The ends lost 4 bases at V and 4 bases at J; junction bases unmatched: 9. CDR3 bases: TGTGCCAGCAGCCTCAAGGGGGCTATCTCCACTGAAGCTTTCTTT. Residues: CASSLKGAISTEAFF.

This clone came up a few times. The chain recombines TRBV5-1 with TRBJ1-3; 9 bases line up with TRBD1. Germline V gene data show CDR1 as SGHRS and CDR2 as YFSETQ. The CDR3 covers 17 residues. The trim removed 4 bases at V and 4 bases at J, leaving 12 bases unmatched. For the CDR3, the DNA is TGCGCCAGCAGCCCGGGACAGGGATTCAGCCGCGGAAACACCATATATTTT. This translates into CASSPGQGFSRGNTIYF.

The rearrangement uses TRBV20-1 and TRBJ1-6; 9 positions match TRBD1. This CDR3 contains 14 residues. Unmatched junction bases numbered 7, after V lost 3 bases and J lost 10 bases. Germline V gene data show CDR1 as DFQATT and CDR2 as SNEGSKA (reference sequence). This chain's CDR3 is CSASRDRVKSPLHF. The CDR3 coding sequence is TGCAGTGCTAGTAGGGACAGGGTAAAATCACCCCTCCACTTT.

V gene TRBV5-4 combines with J gene TRBJ1-1; 10 bases map to TRBD1. V shed 4 bases and J 5 bases; nucleotides not matched to a gene: 5. Germline V lookup: CDR1 SGHNT, CDR2 YYREEE (reference sequence). The CDR3 length is 14 residues. The CDR3 bases are TGTGCCAGCAGCATGGGACAGGGGATGACTGAAGCTTTCTTT. This translates into CASSMGQGMTEAFF. The entire variable domain, with the rest obtained from reference TRBV5-4 and TRBJ1-1, is as follows: ETGVTQSPTHLIKTRGQQVTLRCSSQSGHNTVSWYQQALGQGPQFIFQYYREEENGRGNFPPRFSGLQFPNYSSELNVNALELDDSALYLCASSMGQGMTEAFFGQGTRLTVV.

The chain couples TRBV11-3 to TRBJ2-3; tentative D call: TRBD2 (5 bases). This CDR3 comprises 13 residues. Trimming removed 4 bases at V and 5 bases at J, with 10 bases between. CDR1 and CDR2 (germline): SGHNT, YENEEA. The CDR3 loop is CASSSEGRDTQYF. Written as DNA, the CDR3 is TGTGCCAGCAGCTCAGAAGGGAGAGATACGCAGTATTTT. The whole variable domain, filled in from reference TRBV11-3 and TRBJ2-3, reads EAGVVQSPRYKIIEKKQPVAFWCNPISGHNTLYWYLQNLGQGPELLIRYENEEAVDDSQLPKDRFSAERLKGVDSTLKIQPAELGDSAVYLCASSSEGRDTQYFGPGTRLTVL.

This chain links TRBV7-3 with TRBJ2-1, with 12 bases identical to TRBD1. This CDR3 region has 18 residues. Germline CDR1 and CDR2: SGHTA and FQGTGA. V gave up 5 bases and J gave up 6 bases; unmatched junction bases: 14. CDR3 nucleotides: TGTGCCAGCAGCCTTCAACCCCCCGGGACAGGGGGCCTCAATGAGCAGTTCTTC. Amino acids: CASSLQPPGTGGLNEQFF.

A single count supports this clone. The chain is built from TRBV28 and TRBJ2-2; TRBD1 matches at 8 bases. Per the germline V gene, CDR1 is MDHEN and CDR2 is SYDVKM. The CDR3 spans 15 residues. V lost 6 bases and J lost 4; bases outside the gene matches: 7. In DNA form, the CDR3 reads TGTGCCAGCAGCCTACAGGGGGGAGGCACCGGGGAGCTGTTTTTT. Its translation is CASSLQGGGTGELFF.

This chain connects TRBV6-5 to TRBJ2-3, with a possible D match to TRBD2 (7 bases). V was shortened by 3 bases and J by 2 bases, with 9 bases between the two germline ends. This CDR3 spans 14 amino acids. Germline CDR1 MNHEY, CDR2 SVGAGI. The CDR3: CASSYGGATDTQYF. CDR3 DNA: TGTGCCAGCAGTTATGGGGGGGCCACAGATACGCAGTATTTT.

The chain couples TRBV19 to TRBJ2-7; possible D gene TRBD1, 6 bases. The V gene's germline CDR1 is LNHDA and CDR2 SQIVND (reference sequence). V was clipped by 5 bases and J by 7 bases, with 15 bases between them. This CDR3 has 13 amino acids. This CDR3 reads CASSLVNRAEQYF. Written as DNA, the CDR3 is TGTGCCAGTAGTTTAGTCAACAGGGCGGAGCAGTACTTC. Full variable domain (missing parts from reference TRBV19 and TRBJ2-7): DGGITQSPKYLFRKEGQNVTLSCEQNLNHDAMYWYRQDPGQGLRLIYYSQIVNDFQKGDIAEGYSVSREKKESFPLTVTSAQKNPTAFYLCASSLVNRAEQYFGPGTRLTVT.

In its sample, this clone was seen a few times. The V call is TRBV5-1, the J call TRBJ1-3; 7 bases match TRBD1. The germline CDR1 and CDR2 sequences are SGHRS and YFSETQ. J gave up 3 bases and V 4 bases, and 4 bases lay outside the gene matches. The CDR3 has 14 amino acids. The CDR3, as DNA: TGCGCCAGCAGCCCGGACAGGATTGGAAACACCATATATTTT. It yields the protein CASSPDRIGNTIYF.

The chain uses TRBV28 and TRBJ1-6; tentatively, D is TRBD1 (5 bases). V was pared by 4 bases and J by 2 bases, with 9 bases between. Germline V gives CDR1 MDHEN, CDR2 SYDVKM. The CDR3 totals 15 residues. CDR3 protein: CASSSGKAYNSPLHF. The CDR3 region has the DNA TGTGCCAGCAGTTCAGGGAAGGCCTATAATTCACCCCTCCACTTT.

The chain uses TRBV25-1 and TRBJ1-6; 7 positions agree with TRBD1. CDR1 is MGHDK, CDR2 SYGVNS, per germline. The ends lost 4 bases at V and 0 bases at J; junction bases unmatched: 0. The CDR3 consists of 15 residues. The CDR3 is CASSGDSSYNSPLHF. CDR3 sequence (DNA): TGTGCCAGCAGTGGGGACAGCTCCTATAATTCACCCCTCCACTTT.

The genes are TRBV19 and TRBJ2-4; tentatively, D is TRBD1 (7 bases). Per the germline V gene, CDR1 is LNHDA and CDR2 is SQIVND (reference sequence). Trimming stripped 5 bases from V and 1 base from J, with 15 bases between. The CDR3 length is 16 residues. In DNA, the CDR3 is TGTGCCAGTAGTTCAGGGGGACTCTCGGCCAAAAACATTCAGTACTTC. Translation: CASSSGGLSAKNIQYF.

The J gene is TRBJ2-5, the V gene TRBV9; 14 positions agree with TRBD2. CDR1 is SGDLS and CDR2 is YYNGEE in the germline V gene. V lost 4 bases and J lost 2; bases outside the gene matches: 4. There are 16 residues in the CDR3. CDR3 sequence reads: CASSPTSGGGQETQYF. In DNA form, the CDR3 reads TGTGCCAGCAGCCCGACTAGCGGGGGGGGACAAGAGACCCAGTACTTC.

The rearrangement uses TRBV6-5 and TRBJ1-3; D perhaps matches TRBD1 (5 bases). CDR1 is MNHEY and CDR2 is SVGAGI in the germline V gene. The V end was cut by 8 bases, the J end by 0 bases, with 14 bases between. The CDR3 extends over 15 amino acids. CDR3 coding DNA: TGTGCCAGCGGAGCCAGGGTCTACTCTGGAAACACCATATATTTT. It codes for CASGARVYSGNTIYF.

The chain combines TRBV5-1 with TRBJ2-1, with D possibly TRBD1 on 6 matching bases. Looked up from germline, CDR1 is SGHRS and CDR2 is YFSETQ. The CDR3 spans 14 residues. Trimming shortened V by 3 bases and J by 6 bases, and 13 bases separated the two germline ends. The CDR3 loop is CASSSQGQINEQFF. As DNA, the CDR3 is TGCGCCAGCAGCTCTCAAGGACAGATCAATGAGCAGTTCTTC.

The gene calls are TRBV19 and TRBJ1-5; possibly TRBD1 for D (5 bases). The CDR3 sequence is 15 residues long. V lost 9 bases, J lost 4 bases, and 19 bases lay in between. Germline CDR1 is LNHDA and CDR2 is SQIVND (reference sequence). CDR3 sequence (DNA): TGTGCCAGCCGAGACTGGGACTCAGGGAATCAGCCCCAGCATTTT. Its translation: CASRDWDSGNQPQHF.

The gene calls are TRBV27 and TRBJ1-4, with 7 bases lining up with TRBD1. V gave up 4 bases and J gave up 8 bases; unmatched junction bases: 10. This CDR3 has 15 residues. Germline values: CDR1 MNHEY, CDR2 SMNVEV (reference sequence). The CDR3 spells CASSSYDRVQEKLFF. The DNA for the CDR3 is TGTGCCAGCAGTTCCTACGACAGGGTTCAGGAAAAACTGTTTTTT.

This sequence joins TRBV19 and TRBJ1-6; the match to TRBD1 covers 7 bases. The CDR3 runs to 15 residues. V shed 3 bases and J 10 bases; nucleotides not matched to a gene: 9. Germline loops: CDR1 LNHDA, CDR2 SQIVND (reference sequence). The chain's CDR3 is CASSIATGQVSPLHF. CDR3 bases: TGTGCCAGTAGTATTGCGACAGGGCAAGTCTCACCCCTCCACTTT.

This chain links TRBV5-6 with TRBJ2-5, with 11 bases matching TRBD1. This CDR3 spans 16 amino acids. CDR1 is SGHDT and CDR2 is YYEEEE in the germline V gene. V lost 3 bases and J lost 5; bases outside the gene matches: 9. The CDR3 sequence is CASSSAGTGGRETQYF. The CDR3 DNA sequence: TGTGCCAGCAGCTCAGCCGGGACAGGGGGGAGGGAGACCCAGTACTTC.

This clone was observed at least ten times. The gene calls are TRBV4-2 and TRBJ2-7; TRBD1 matches 12 bases. The CDR3 contains 19 residues. Germline CDR1 and CDR2: LGHNA and YNFKEQ. Unmatched junction bases numbered 14, after V lost 3 bases and J lost 2 bases. CDR3 DNA sequence: TGTGCCAGCAGCCAGCAACTCGGGACAGGGGGCGCCTCCGCCTACGAGCAGTACTTC. Its translation is CASSQQLGTGGASAYEQYF.

This clone was seen a few times. This chain links TRBV5-4 with TRBJ1-5, with TRBD1 matching over 8 bases. Germline values: CDR1 SGHNT, CDR2 YYREEE (reference sequence). The CDR3 consists of 13 residues. V gave up 4 bases and J gave up 5 bases; unmatched junction bases: 2. CDR3 loop: CASSPGQDQPQHF. The CDR3 DNA sequence: TGTGCCAGCAGCCCGGGACAGGATCAGCCCCAGCATTTT.